This is a list of T cell receptor beta chains from one sample in a study of breast tumors, draining lymph nodes, adjacent tissues. Each CDR3 protein gets one entry after TCRdb re-called the multiplex PCR reads with MiXCR. The sample lists about 180,000 distinct CDR3 sequences; around a third were seen once. Sequencing was performed on axillary lymph node tissue. The source is a female donor with breast cancer. Some clones in this sample may be carry-over from other donors' samples. CDR3s include the opening cysteine and the closing phenylalanine or tryptophan. A D gene is named only where the DNA matches it firmly. Size is omitted from some rows. Given values are once, few, many or a class for expanded clones.

j_call v_call clone_size d_call cdr3_length cdr3_aa cdr3_nt
TRBJ2-6 TRBV11-2 - - 17 CASSPEGATSGANVLTF TGTGCCAGCAGCCCGGAGGGGGCGACCTCTGGGGCCAACGTCCTAACTTTC
TRBJ1-1 TRBV2 few - 14 CASSKTGAPTEAFF TGTGCCAGCAGCAAGACCGGGGCTCCCACTGAAGCTTTCTTT
TRBJ2-2 TRBV19 many TRBD1 17 CASKLVAGGVGTGELFF TGTGCCAGTAAGTTGGTGGCAGGGGGCGTCGGAACCGGGGAGCTGTTTTTT
TRBJ2-1 TRBV20-1 many TRBD1 15 CSANRGLRSYNEQFF TGCAGTGCTAACAGGGGGCTAAGGTCCTACAATGAGCAGTTCTTC
TRBJ1-3 TRBV3-1 many - 16 CASSPWGSTSGNTIYF TGTGCCAGCAGCCCCTGGGGCAGCACCTCTGGAAACACCATATATTTT
TRBJ1-5 TRBV20-1 many - 16 CSARRGIGVGNQPQHF TGCAGTGCTAGAAGGGGGATAGGGGTCGGCAATCAGCCCCAGCATTTT
TRBJ1-1 TRBV3-1 - TRBD1 14 CASSQHQGGTEAFF TGTGCCAGCAGCCAGCATCAGGGGGGCACTGAAGCTTTCTTT
TRBJ2-3 TRBV2 - TRBD2 19 CASSVSGGASGGSADTQYF TGTGCCAGTAGCGTTAGCGGGGGGGCTAGCGGGGGTAGCGCAGATACGCAGTATTTT
TRBJ1-5 TRBV6-5 - - 14 CASSHSRGHQPQHF TGTGCCAGCAGTCACTCTCGGGGGCATCAGCCCCAGCATTTT
TRBJ1-5 TRBV20-1 once - 14 CSARGRGGRETQHF TGCAGTGCTAGAGGGCGGGGGGGCCGAGAGACCCAGCATTTT
TRBJ2-7 TRBV2 many - 11 CASSERGGEYF TGTGCCAGCAGCGAGAGGGGGGGAGAGTACTTC
TRBJ2-1 TRBV7-9 many - 16 CASTLTEGQPYNEQFF TGTGCCAGCACCCTTACGGAGGGACAGCCATACAATGAGCAGTTCTTC
TRBJ2-1 TRBV6-5 many - 14 CASTPGRGYNEQFF TGTGCCAGCACCCCGGGAAGGGGATACAATGAGCAGTTCTTC
TRBJ2-3 TRBV27 many - 15 CASSLSNGRADTQYF TGTGCCAGCAGTTTATCGAATGGTCGTGCCGATACGCAGTATTTT
TRBJ2-7 TRBV5-6 many - 14 CASSPGRLGREQYF TGTGCCAGCAGCCCGGGGAGGTTGGGGCGAGAGCAGTACTTC
TRBJ2-5 TRBV29-1 - TRBD1 16 CSVERAGDREMETQYF TGCAGCGTTGAACGAGCAGGGGACAGGGAGATGGAGACCCAGTACTTC
TRBJ1-6 TRBV28 many - 14 CASSRTREGSPLHF TGTGCCAGCAGTCGGACCAGGGAAGGTTCACCCCTCCACTTT
TRBJ2-7 TRBV6-5 many TRBD1 15 CASSHGGQGGYEQYF TGTGCCAGCAGTCACGGCGGACAGGGGGGCTACGAGCAGTACTTC
TRBJ1-5 TRBV5-1 - - 15 CASSVGGNGNQPQHF TGCGCCAGCAGCGTAGGAGGGAACGGAAATCAGCCCCAGCATTTT
TRBJ2-1 TRBV24-1 - TRBD1 15 CATSDRDREADTQFF TGTGCCACCAGTGACCGGGACAGGGAGGCAGATACGCAGTTCTTC
TRBJ1-5 TRBV20-1 many - 15 CSATDVGVPFQPQHF TGCAGTGCTACAGACGTCGGGGTCCCTTTTCAGCCCCAGCATTTT
TRBJ1-5 TRBV28 - - 11 CASSAWGPQHF TGTGCCAGCAGTGCCTGGGGTCCCCAGCATTTT
TRBJ2-3 TRBV9 many TRBD2 15 CASSVGGTRTDTQYF TGTGCCAGCAGCGTCGGGGGGACGCGCACAGATACGCAGTATTTT
TRBJ2-1 TRBV5-1 many TRBD2 17 CASSLALAGGSYNEQFF TGCGCCAGCAGCTTGGCACTAGCGGGAGGGAGTTATAATGAGCAGTTCTTC
TRBJ2-3 TRBV20-1 many TRBD2 15 CSAMVGGGGTDTQYF TGCAGTGCTATGGTCGGCGGGGGGGGCACAGATACGCAGTATTTT
TRBJ2-3 TRBV12-5 - TRBD2 15 CASGSTSGGTDTQYF TGTGCTAGTGGTTCAACTAGCGGGGGCACAGATACGCAGTATTTT
TRBJ2-7 TRBV6-4 many - 14 CASRESTDSYEQYF TGTGCCAGCAGAGAATCGACGGACTCCTACGAGCAGTACTTC
TRBJ2-7 TRBV7-6 many - 17 CASSPLRGNLESYEQYF TGTGCCAGCAGCCCCTTAAGGGGCAACTTAGAATCCTACGAGCAGTACTTC
TRBJ1-4 TRBV6-5 few TRBD1 13 CASSGQETEKLFF TGTGCCAGCTCGGGACAGGAGACTGAAAAACTGTTTTTT
TRBJ1-1 TRBV27 few - 15 CASSQGPGGNTEAFF TGTGCCAGCAGCCAAGGACCGGGGGGAAACACTGAAGCTTTCTTT
TRBJ2-1 TRBV7-6 many - 14 CASSDGGRLGEQFF TGTGCCAGCAGCGACGGAGGGAGGTTGGGTGAGCAGTTCTTC
TRBJ1-1 TRBV5-4 - - 13 CASSGQLNTEAFF TGTGCCAGCAGCGGGCAGTTGAACACTGAAGCTTTCTTT
TRBJ2-3 TRBV6-5 many - 16 CASSYFSDHVYYTQYF TGTGCCAGCAGTTACTTCTCGGACCACGTTTATTATACGCAGTATTTT
TRBJ1-5 TRBV5-6 - - 14 CASSIAGNDQPQHF TGTGCCAGCAGCATAGCAGGGAACGATCAGCCCCAGCATTTT
TRBJ2-6 TRBV6-1 - TRBD1 16 CASSEDRGSGANVLTF TGTGCCAGCAGTGAAGACAGGGGTTCGGGGGCCAACGTCCTGACTTTC
TRBJ2-7 TRBV6-2/TRBV6-3 many - 11 CASSPGTEQYF TGTGCCAGCAGTCCAGGGACCGAGCAGTACTTC
TRBJ2-5 TRBV3-1 many TRBD2 16 CASRTGLAGIQETQYF TGTGCCAGCAGGACGGGACTAGCGGGCATCCAAGAGACCCAGTACTTC
TRBJ1-3 TRBV19 - - 15 CASSNQGWLGYTIYF TGTGCCAGTAGTAACCAGGGGTGGCTGGGCTACACCATATATTTT
TRBJ2-3 TRBV24-1 many TRBD1 16 CGTSDSGTASTDTQYF TGTGGCACCAGTGACTCCGGGACAGCGAGCACAGATACGCAGTATTTT
TRBJ2-5 TRBV10-3 many TRBD2 15 CAISESPSGKETQYF TGTGCCATCAGTGAGTCCCCTAGCGGAAAAGAGACCCAGTACTTC
TRBJ1-3 TRBV9 - - 16 CASSSGGGASGNTIYF TGTGCCAGCAGTAGCGGGGGGGGTGCGTCTGGAAACACCATATATTTT
TRBJ2-2 TRBV27 few TRBD2 18 CASSLRASGPLNTGELFF TGTGCCAGCAGTTTGAGGGCTAGCGGACCGCTGAACACCGGGGAGCTGTTTTTT
TRBJ1-5 TRBV6-1 few - 15 CASSQRWIGGQPQHF TGTGCCAGCAGTCAACGTTGGATCGGGGGTCAGCCCCAGCATTTT
TRBJ2-1 TRBV12-3/TRBV12-4 few TRBD2 16 CASSFALLAGNNEQFF TGTGCCAGCAGTTTCGCGCTTTTAGCGGGAAATAATGAGCAGTTCTTC
TRBJ1-2 TRBV5-1 many - 14 CASSLEPSRYGYTF TGCGCCAGCAGCTTGGAGCCGTCTCGATATGGCTACACCTTC
TRBJ1-2 TRBV2 many - 15 CASSQTVKANYGYTF TGTGCCAGCAGCCAGACAGTTAAGGCTAACTATGGCTACACCTTC
TRBJ2-2 TRBV20-1 - TRBD2 15 CSARDRGLHTGELFF TGCAGTGCTAGAGATAGGGGACTACACACCGGGGAGCTGTTTTTT
TRBJ1-2 TRBV6-5 few TRBD1 14 CASSHRTGSAGYTF TGTGCCAGCAGTCACCGGACAGGTTCGGCTGGCTACACCTTC
TRBJ1-4 TRBV6-4 once - 12 CVTNRSNERLFF TGTGTAACGAACAGGTCGAATGAAAGACTGTTTTTT
TRBJ2-5 TRBV2 - TRBD2 14 CASSERLAGEAQYF TGTGCCAGCAGTGAGAGACTAGCGGGAGAGGCCCAGTACTTC
TRBJ1-4 TRBV24-1 - - 14 CATSVKRGNEKLFF TGTGCCACCAGTGTCAAGCGGGGGAATGAAAAACTGTTTTTT